Listed below are T cell receptor beta chains from one sample, sequenced in a study of metastatic and nonmetastatic thyroid tumors. TCRdb reanalyzed the PCR reads with MiXCR. The data show roughly 5,200 clones, 28% seen once. Sequencing was done on a sample of adjacent normal tissue. Source of these receptors: a female donor with papillary thyroid cancer or a benign thyroid nodule (not recorded which). Some clones in this sample may be carry-over from other donors' samples. Both conserved end residues are part of each CDR3. A D gene is named only where the DNA matches it firmly. Size tells how often a clone was seen (once, few, many) or the class of an expanded clone, and some rows leave it out.

v_gene,abundance,j_gene,d_gene,CDR3nt,CDR3aa
TRBV7-8,NA,TRBJ2-5,NA,TGTGCCAGCAGCTTAGCTCCGGGACAAGGAGAGACCAAGTACTTC,CASSLAPGQGETKYF
TRBV7-2,many,TRBJ1-2,NA,TGTGCCAGCAGCTTAGACAGGGACGGCTATGGCTACACCTTC,CASSLDRDGYGYTF
TRBV9,medium-sized,TRBJ2-3,NA,TGTGCCAGCAGCGTACGCGCAGCAGATACGCAGTATTTT,CASSVRAADTQYF
TRBV10-3,medium-sized,TRBJ1-1,NA,TGTGCCATAGCAGGGGATGCTGAAGCTTTCTTT,CAIAGDAEAFF
TRBV27,many,TRBJ2-3,NA,TGTGCCAGCAGTTCCCCAGATACGCAGTATTTT,CASSSPDTQYF
TRBV27,few,TRBJ2-3,NA,TGTGCCAGCAGCAGGACCCGCACAGATACGCAGTATTTT,CASSRTRTDTQYF
TRBV7-3,NA,TRBJ2-2,NA,TGTGCCAGCAGCTTAGTCCAGGTTGGGACCGGGGAGCTGTTCTTT,CASSLVQVGTGELFF
TRBV20-1,NA,TRBJ2-7,NA,TGCAGTGCGAGATCCGGGCCCCAGGGGGGATACGAGCAGTACTTC,CSARSGPQGGYEQYF
TRBV14,NA,TRBJ2-7,TRBD1,TGTGCCAGCAGCCCCCTATCGGGACAGGGTTTCTCCTACGAGCAGTACTTC,CASSPLSGQGFSYEQYF
TRBV28,NA,TRBJ2-7,NA,TGTGCCAGCGGCTCCGTTCCTTGGGACGGTGACGTTGAGCAGTACTTC,CASGSVPWDGDVEQYF
TRBV20-1,few,TRBJ1-4,NA,TGCAGTGCTAGACCCCCCGGACAGACTGAAAAACTGTTTTTT,CSARPPGQTEKLFF
TRBV2,NA,TRBJ1-1,NA,TGTGCCAGCAGTGAAGCGCAGGGGTTGAACACTGAAGCTTTCTTT,CASSEAQGLNTEAFF
TRBV6-2/TRBV6-3,NA,TRBJ1-2,NA,TGTGCCAGCAGTTACGATGTGGGCCGATTAAGCTATGGCTACACCTTC,CASSYDVGRLSYGYTF
TRBV29-1,NA,TRBJ1-1,NA,TGCAGCGTTGAAGGGCTGAACACTGAAGCTTTCTTT,CSVEGLNTEAFF
TRBV4-1,NA,TRBJ2-6,NA,TGCGCCAGCAGCCAAGGACACTCTGGGGCCAACGTCCTGACTTTC,CASSQGHSGANVLTF
TRBV11-2,NA,TRBJ2-7,TRBD1,TGTGCCAGCAGCTTAGGCAGGGGGTCCGAGCAGTACTTC,CASSLGRGSEQYF
TRBV7-2,medium-sized,TRBJ2-3,TRBD2,TGTGCCAGCAGCTTACGGGGGGGCAGACCGGATACGCAGTATTTT,CASSLRGGRPDTQYF
TRBV24-1,medium-sized,TRBJ2-1,TRBD2,TGTGCCACCAGTGATGCTAGCGGGAGGGCCTTCTCCTACAATGAGCAGTTCTTC,CATSDASGRAFSYNEQFF
TRBV5-5,NA,TRBJ2-1,NA,TGTGCCAGCAGCTTGGCCTTAAGCTCCTACAATGAGCAGTTCTTC,CASSLALSSYNEQFF
TRBV11-1,NA,TRBJ2-7,NA,TGTGCCAGCAGCCGTTTACAGGGACCCTCCTACGAGCAGTACTTC,CASSRLQGPSYEQYF
TRBV3-1,NA,TRBJ2-7,TRBD2,TGTGCCAGCAGCCACCGACCCGTCGGACTAGCGCCGAACTACGAGCAGTACTTC,CASSHRPVGLAPNYEQYF
TRBV6-1,many,TRBJ2-5,TRBD1,TGTGCCAGCATGGGACAGGGTAACAAAGAGACCCAGTACTTC,CASMGQGNKETQYF
TRBV6-1,NA,TRBJ1-3,TRBD1,TGTGCCAGAAGAACAGGGGTGAGCTCTGGAAAGACCATATATTTT,CARRTGVSSGKTIYF
TRBV2,once,TRBJ1-5,NA,TGTGCCAGCTCCGCTGAGGGTTTGGGCCATCCGCCACAGCATTTT,CASSAEGLGHPPQHF
TRBV28,large,TRBJ2-7,NA,TGTGCCAGCAGCCCTAGGCGAGATAGCGGCCCGATCTCCTACGAGCAGTACTTC,CASSPRRDSGPISYEQYF
TRBV2,many,TRBJ2-3,NA,TGTGCCAGCAGTTTCCTGACACACCCGAGCACAGATACGCAGTATTTT,CASSFLTHPSTDTQYF
TRBV5-1,NA,TRBJ2-2,TRBD2,TGCGCCAGCAGCGTATGGACTAGCGGCTGGGAGCTGTTTTTT,CASSVWTSGWELFF
TRBV28,few,TRBJ1-3,NA,TGTGCCAGCGGGGGAGGCCCAGACTCTGGAAACACCATATATTTT,CASGGGPDSGNTIYF
TRBV6-4,many,TRBJ1-2,NA,TGTGCCAGCAGCAGAGGAGGGGGGTATGGCTACACCTTC,CASSRGGGYGYTF
TRBV2,many,TRBJ1-6,NA,TGTGCCAGCACTGATGGATGGGGTCGGAATAATTCACCCCTCCACTTT,CASTDGWGRNNSPLHF
TRBV7-3,many,TRBJ2-2,NA,TGTGCCAGCAGCTTACTAGCGAACACCGGGGAGCTGTTTTTT,CASSLLANTGELFF
TRBV18,NA,TRBJ2-7,TRBD1,TGTGCCAGCTCACCTCCGGGACAGACCTACGAGCAGTACTTC,CASSPPGQTYEQYF
TRBV3-1,medium-sized,TRBJ2-3,NA,TGTGCCAGCTCGCTAGCGACAGATACGCAGTATTTT,CASSLATDTQYF
TRBV10-3,medium-sized,TRBJ2-7,NA,TGTGCCATCAGTGAGTATGACGAGCAGTACTTC,CAISEYDEQYF
TRBV7-9,many,TRBJ1-2,NA,TGTGCCAGCAGCACCTCAGGGGCTGACTATGGCTACACCTTC,CASSTSGADYGYTF
TRBV15,few,TRBJ1-2,NA,TGTGCCACCAGCAGCCTATATCTTAACTATGGCTACACCTTC,CATSSLYLNYGYTF
TRBV5-6,few,TRBJ2-3,NA,TGTGCCAGCAATTCGAACCGGGACCGAAACCGGGTTACGCAGTATTTT,CASNSNRDRNRVTQYF
TRBV7-2,few,TRBJ1-1,NA,TGTGCCAGCAGCTTTATGTACACTGAAGCTTTCTTT,CASSFMYTEAFF
TRBV5-4,NA,TRBJ1-2,NA,TGTGCCAGCAGCTTGGGTGGGAAAGCGGGCTATGGCTACACCTTC,CASSLGGKAGYGYTF
TRBV12-3/TRBV12-4,NA,TRBJ1-2,NA,TGTGCCAGCACCCCCCTGGGAGATCCTTTAATTGGCTACACCTTC,CASTPLGDPLIGYTF
TRBV16,medium-sized,TRBJ1-1,NA,TGTGCCAGCAGCCCGACAGGTCGGTACACTGAAGCTTTCTTT,CASSPTGRYTEAFF
TRBV5-1,once,TRBJ2-7,NA,TGCGCCAGCAGCTTGGTTGGGGCCGCCTCCTACGAGCAGTACTTC,CASSLVGAASYEQYF
TRBV30,medium-sized,TRBJ2-1,TRBD2,TGTGCCTGGAGCCCAGCGGGAGGGCGCCACAATGAGCAGTTCTTC,CAWSPAGGRHNEQFF
TRBV5-1,many,TRBJ2-7,NA,TGCGCCAGCAGGGAGGGGGCCTCCTACGAGCAGTACTTC,CASREGASYEQYF
TRBV20-1,NA,TRBJ2-7,TRBD2,TGCAGTGCTCCCCGAGCGGGAGAAGCCTACGAGCAGTACTTC,CSAPRAGEAYEQYF
TRBV28,medium-sized,TRBJ1-5,NA,TGTGCCAGCAGATCGGGCAGCCTCAATCAGCCCCAGCATTTT,CASRSGSLNQPQHF
TRBV6-2/TRBV6-3,few,TRBJ2-7,NA,TGTGCCAGCAGCCAGGTGGGGCCGTCACCTGTGCAGTACTTC,CASSQVGPSPVQYF
TRBV12-3/TRBV12-4,NA,TRBJ2-1,NA,TGTGCCAGCAGCTTAACTAGTGGGGGCTACAATGAGCAGTTCTTC,CASSLTSGGYNEQFF
TRBV6-6,few,TRBJ1-1,NA,TGTGCCAGCAGATACCTGATTAACACTGAAGCCTTCTTT,CASRYLINTEAFF
TRBV20-1,NA,TRBJ1-2,NA,TGCAGTGCTTATGTCCGGTTGGGGGGCTACACCTTC,CSAYVRLGGYTF
TRBV6-1,large,TRBJ2-5,TRBD1,TGTGCCAGCAAGCCGGGACAGGGGGCAGAGACCCAGTACTTC,CASKPGQGAETQYF
TRBV6-5,NA,TRBJ2-2,NA,TGTGCCAGTGGGTCTTGGGGGGAGCTGTTTTTT,CASGSWGELFF
TRBV11-1,medium-sized,TRBJ2-3,NA,TGTGCCAGCAGCGAGGTGGGCGGAACTAGCACAGATACGCAGTATTTT,CASSEVGGTSTDTQYF
TRBV7-6,NA,TRBJ2-3,TRBD2,TGTGCCAGCAGCAAGGTACTAGCGGGGGACTTTGGGGGCACAGATACGCAGTATTTT,CASSKVLAGDFGGTDTQYF
TRBV15,NA,TRBJ2-3,NA,TGTGCCACCAGCAGAGATCACGGGGGCTCAAGCACAGATACGCAGTATTTT,CATSRDHGGSSTDTQYF
TRBV10-3,NA,TRBJ1-5,NA,TGTGCCATCAGGGACAACAATCAGCCCCAGCATTTT,CAIRDNNQPQHF
TRBV27,NA,TRBJ2-3,TRBD2,TGTGTCAGCAGCAGGGGACTAGCTAGCACAGATACGCAGTATTTT,CVSSRGLASTDTQYF